This entry concerns a single TCR beta chain. The data were obtained in a study of Graves' ophthalmopathy and Graves' hyperthyroidism. The sequenced template was RNA, covering the TCR beta CDR3 region. Following a first-round RT-PCR that used HTBI primers, a second-round multiplex PCR was carried out. Via MiXCR, TCRdb re-called the multiplex PCR reads, giving one row per CDR3 protein. The top ten hold approximately 4.1% of the sample, which has about 500,000 distinct CDR3 sequences, 35% to 45% seen once. Germline CDR1 is LNHNV and CDR2 is YYDKDF (reference sequence). CDR3 length: 14 residues. V was cut by 3 bases and J by 2 bases, with 10 bases left in between.

The sample taken for sequencing was peripheral blood or thyroid tissue (not recorded which). This TCR was sampled from an adult man with Graves' hyperthyroidism. The chain employs TRBV15 and TRBJ2-5; no clear D gene. The CDR3 DNA sequence: TGTGCCACCAGCAGCTTAGGCAGTCAAGAGACCCAGTACTTC. Translation: CATSSLGSQETQYF.